This T cell receptor beta chain was documented in a study of blood T cells in healthy people across ages. Study observations and caveats: Percentage of naive T cells showed a strong correlation with TCR beta diversity.

The table lists this clonotype with many counts. The target antigen is unknown. The germline V gene encodes CDR1 SGHTA and CDR2 FQGTGA. This CDR3 spans 17 amino acids. The V gene end was trimmed by 1 base and the J gene end by 2 bases; junction bases not matched to a gene: 7. The use of a sample-barcoded 5' primer and a J-beta primer mix characterized a second PCR of roughly 6 to 11 cycles. The template-switch adaptor was a 5' adaptor with 12 random nucleotides. It tagged each cDNA molecule. There were at least 3 million CDR3-containing paired-end reads obtained from each sample. TCRdb independently ran MiXCR on the 5' RACE reads; one entry per CDR3 protein. The profile shows some 1.5 million distinct CDR3 sequences, 28% of them singletons.

The chain couples TRBV7-3 to TRBJ2-3, with 9 nucleotides matching TRBD2. The sample was blood. This clonotype was sampled from a woman aged 25 to 39 in good health. For the CDR3, the DNA is TGTGCCAGCAGCTTAAAGCCCCTAGCGGGGTCCACAGATACGCAGTATTTT. Translation gives CASSLKPLAGSTDTQYF.